Listed here are 16 T cell receptor beta chains from one sample, sequenced in a study of cytomegalovirus exposure and HLA in healthy donors. It was with 60 Vbeta and 13 Jbeta primers that the PCR ran. Method: immunoSEQ multiplex PCR; TCRdb's copy keeps in-frame clones and lacks some. The table records approximately 120,000 clones, over 15% of them present only once. The sample consisted of PBMCs. These receptors came from a female donor in good health and CMV-seropositive.

This clone has only a few counts. V and J are TRBV6-5 and TRBJ2-3, with 10 bases lining up with TRBD1. Germline assignment: CDR1 MNHEY and CDR2 SVGAGI. The junction had 2 bases not matched to a gene; V was cut back by 6 bases and J by 2 bases. The CDR3 has 14 residues. CDR3 sequence: CASSRQGATDTQYF. CDR3 coding DNA: TGTGCCAGCAGCAGACAGGGGGCCACAGATACGCAGTATTTT.

V is TRBV2 and J is TRBJ2-7, with 9 nucleotides matching TRBD1. The CDR3 spans 13 residues. Trimming removed 8 bases from V and 2 bases from J; junction bases left unmatched: 4. Germline CDR1 is SNHLY and CDR2 is FYNNEI. As DNA, the CDR3 is TGTGCCAGCGGAACAGGGGGCACCTACGAGCAGTACTTC. It encodes CASGTGGTYEQYF.

This chain uses TRBV20-1 with TRBJ2-7; D is undetermined. V lost 2 bases and J 6 bases, leaving 8 bases between the germline ends. Germline V gene data show CDR1 as DFQATT and CDR2 as SNEGSKA (reference sequence). The CDR3 is 11 amino acids. Here the CDR3 reads CSARLVREQYF. CDR3 DNA sequence: TGCAGTGCTAGACTCGTCCGCGAGCAGTACTTC.

The J gene is TRBJ1-1, the V gene TRBV18; 7 bases line up with TRBD1. The trim removed 2 bases at V and 8 bases at J, leaving 5 bases unmatched. In germline, CDR1 is KGHSH, CDR2 LQKENI. The CDR3 is 13 residues long. The CDR3 DNA reads TGTGCCAGCTCACCAGTACAGGGGCAGGAAGCTTTCTTT. It encodes CASSPVQGQEAFF.

The DNA of the CDR3 is TGTGCCAGCAGCTTTAACAGGGGAACCACTGAAGCTTTCTTT. As protein: CASSFNRGTTEAFF. The rearrangement links TRBV7-9 to TRBJ1-1, with 7 nucleotides matching TRBD1. Germline values: CDR1 SEHNR, CDR2 FQNEAQ (reference sequence). J gave up 4 bases and V 3 bases, and 5 bases lay outside the gene matches. This CDR3 spans 14 amino acids.

This clone has a handful of counts. The rearrangement joins TRBV5-5 to TRBJ1-2; 9 positions match TRBD1. J gave up 4 bases and V 2 bases, and 6 bases lay outside the gene matches. This CDR3 has 15 amino acids. Germline V gene data show CDR1 as SGHKS and CDR2 as YYEKEE (reference sequence). CDR3 bases: TGTGCCAGCAGCTTCACGACAGGGGGAATCTATGGCTACACCTTC. The encoded protein is CASSFTTGGIYGYTF.

This clone was seen a handful of times. J is TRBJ2-1 and V is TRBV4-2, with 10 bases that match TRBD2. The CDR3 consists of 15 residues. Germline V gene data show CDR1 as LGHNA and CDR2 as YNFKEQ. After removal of 4 bases from V and 3 bases from J, the junction contained 3 bases not matched to a gene. The CDR3 DNA reads TGTGCCAGCAGCCTTCTAGCGGGGGACTACAATGAGCAGTTCTTC. This translates into CASSLLAGDYNEQFF.

The rearrangement uses TRBV9 and TRBJ2-7; a possible D gene is TRBD1 (6 bases). V was pared by 2 bases and J by 0 bases, with 12 bases between. Germline CDR1 reads SGDLS; CDR2 reads YYNGEE. The CDR3 runs to 15 residues. Here the CDR3 reads CASSVGSRGSYEQYF. Written as DNA, the CDR3 is TGTGCCAGCAGCGTTGGGTCCAGGGGCTCCTACGAGCAGTACTTC.

This clone has just a few counts. In DNA, the CDR3 is TGCGCCAGCAGTCTCAGGGGCAATCAGCCCCAGCATTTT. This gives the protein CASSLRGNQPQHF. The V and J genes are TRBV5-1 and TRBJ1-5, with a weak D call TRBD1 (5 bases). The CDR3 runs 13 residues. CDR1 is SGHRS, CDR2 YFSETQ, per germline. The V end was cut by 5 bases, the J end by 2 bases, with 8 bases between.

The table lists this clone with a few counts. The J gene is TRBJ2-5, the V gene TRBV5-1; 11 bases are a match to TRBD2. This CDR3 spans 16 amino acids. From germline, CDR1 is SGHRS and CDR2 YFSETQ. J gave up 2 bases and V 4 bases, and 7 bases lay outside the gene matches. The CDR3 region has the DNA TGCGCCAGCAGCATAGTAGCTAGCGGGGGGCAAGAGACCCAGTACTTC. It specifies CASSIVASGGQETQYF.

The rearrangement links TRBV13 to TRBJ2-5; D uncertain. Trimming removed 2 bases at V and 3 bases at J, with 10 bases between. The CDR3 has 14 residues. The V gene's germline CDR1 is PRHDT and CDR2 FYEKMQ (reference sequence). In DNA, the CDR3 is TGTGCCAGCAGCTTATGGCAGGATAAAGAGACCCAGTACTTC. Translating it yields CASSLWQDKETQYF. Looking up the rest from reference TRBV13 and TRBJ2-5 gives the full variable domain: AAGVIQSPRHLIKEKRETATLKCYPIPRHDTVYWYQQGPGQDPQFLISFYEKMQSDKGSIPDRFSAQQFSDYHSELNMSSLELGDSALYFCASSLWQDKETQYFGPGTRLLVL.

A few counts support this clone. The gene calls are TRBV25-1 and TRBJ2-1; D is possibly TRBD1 (5 bases). V gave up 4 bases and J gave up 10 bases, with 17 bases separating them. Germline V gene lookup returns CDR1 MGHDK and CDR2 SYGVNS. The CDR3 contains 14 residues. The CDR3 DNA reads TGTGCCAGCAGTGTGATGGCCTCGTGGGGCGAGCAGTTCTTC. Translated: CASSVMASWGEQFF.

This clone was seen more than once but under ten times. The CDR3 DNA sequence: TGTGCCACCAGCCCCCGGACAGGGACTAATGAAAAACTGTTTTTT. It specifies CATSPRTGTNEKLFF. This chain joins TRBV15 and TRBJ1-4, with TRBD1 matching over 8 bases. Germline V gives CDR1 LNHNV, CDR2 YYDKDF (reference sequence). V was clipped by 5 bases and J by 2 bases; unmatched bases: 4. The CDR3 contains 15 residues.

The chain links TRBV5-4 to TRBJ1-2, with D uncertain. Trimming pared 0 bases from V and 7 bases from J, leaving 7 bases between. Germline CDR1 is SGHNT and CDR2 is YYREEE (reference sequence). There are 12 residues in the CDR3. In DNA, the CDR3 is TGTGCCAGCAGCTTGGGGGCCAGTGGCTACACCTTC. As protein: CASSLGASGYTF.

This clone turned up a few times. The chain uses TRBV5-4 and TRBJ2-3; D possibly corresponds to TRBD1 (6 bases). The CDR3 is 14 residues long. V was cut by 1 base and J by 4 bases, with 10 bases left in between. The V gene's germline CDR1 is SGHNT and CDR2 YYREEE (reference sequence). The CDR3 sequence: CASSLFRGSDTQYF. The CDR3, as DNA: TGTGCCAGCAGCTTGTTCAGGGGTTCAGATACGCAGTATTTT. Filled out from reference TRBV5-4 and TRBJ2-3, the complete variable domain reads ETGVTQSPTHLIKTRGQQVTLRCSSQSGHNTVSWYQQALGQGPQFIFQYYREEENGRGNFPPRFSGLQFPNYSSELNVNALELDDSALYLCASSLFRGSDTQYFGPGTRLTVL.

The chain carries TRBV28 and TRBJ2-7, with a possible D match to TRBD1 (5 bases). Germline V CDR1 and CDR2: MDHEN, SYDVKM. V was clipped by 10 bases and J by 6 bases, with 16 bases between them. The CDR3 extends over 12 amino acids. The DNA for the CDR3 is TGTGCCATCCAATCCAGGGTCTCCGAGCAGTACTTC. Translated: CAIQSRVSEQYF.